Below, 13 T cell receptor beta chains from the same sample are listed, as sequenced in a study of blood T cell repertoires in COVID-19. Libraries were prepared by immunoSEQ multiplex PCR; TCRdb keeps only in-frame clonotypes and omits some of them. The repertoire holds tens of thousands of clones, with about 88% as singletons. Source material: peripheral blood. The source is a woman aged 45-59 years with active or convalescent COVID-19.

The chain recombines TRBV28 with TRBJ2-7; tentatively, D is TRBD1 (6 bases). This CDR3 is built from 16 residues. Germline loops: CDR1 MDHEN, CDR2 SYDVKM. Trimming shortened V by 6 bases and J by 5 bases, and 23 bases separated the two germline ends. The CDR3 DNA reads TGTGCCAGCAGGTCTACACGGGACATTCACGTCCACGAGCAGTACTTC. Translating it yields CASRSTRDIHVHEQYF.

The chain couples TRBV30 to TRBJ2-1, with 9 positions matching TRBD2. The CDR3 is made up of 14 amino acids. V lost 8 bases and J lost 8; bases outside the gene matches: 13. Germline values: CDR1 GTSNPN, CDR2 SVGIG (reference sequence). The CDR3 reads CARASSGSFDEQFF. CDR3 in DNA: TGTGCCCGCGCAAGTAGCGGGAGTTTCGATGAGCAGTTCTTC.

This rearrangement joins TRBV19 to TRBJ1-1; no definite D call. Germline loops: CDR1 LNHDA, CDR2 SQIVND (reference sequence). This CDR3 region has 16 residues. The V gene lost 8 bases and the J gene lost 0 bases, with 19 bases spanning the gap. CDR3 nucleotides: TGTGCCAGTCTCCCGGGTATATATTATGTGAACACTGAAGCTTTCTTT. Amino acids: CASLPGIYYVNTEAFF.

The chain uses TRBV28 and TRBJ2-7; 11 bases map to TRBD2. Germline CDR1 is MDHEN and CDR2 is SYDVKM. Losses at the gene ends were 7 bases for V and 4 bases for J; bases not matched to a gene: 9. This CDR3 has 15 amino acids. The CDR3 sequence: CASTFMGLAVYEQYF. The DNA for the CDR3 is TGTGCCAGCACCTTTATGGGACTAGCGGTATACGAGCAGTACTTC.

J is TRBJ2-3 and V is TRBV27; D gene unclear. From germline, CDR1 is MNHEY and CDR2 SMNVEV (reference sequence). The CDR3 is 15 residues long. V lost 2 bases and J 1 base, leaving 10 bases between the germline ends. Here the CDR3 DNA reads TGTGCCAGCAGTTTAACTCTCCCTGGCACAGATACGCAGTATTTT. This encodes CASSLTLPGTDTQYF.

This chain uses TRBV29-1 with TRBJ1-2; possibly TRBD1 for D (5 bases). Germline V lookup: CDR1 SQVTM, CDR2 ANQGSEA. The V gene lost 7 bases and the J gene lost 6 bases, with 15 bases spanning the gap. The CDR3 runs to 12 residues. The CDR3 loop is CSGDRFENGYTF. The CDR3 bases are TGCAGCGGAGACAGATTTGAAAATGGCTACACCTTC.

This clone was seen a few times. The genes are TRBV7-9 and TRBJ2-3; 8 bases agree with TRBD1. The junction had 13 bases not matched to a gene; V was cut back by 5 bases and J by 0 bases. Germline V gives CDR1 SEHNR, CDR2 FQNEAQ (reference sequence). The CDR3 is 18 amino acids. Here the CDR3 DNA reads TGTGCCAGCAGCCCTCGCGACCCCGGACAGGGTAGCACAGATACGCAGTATTTT. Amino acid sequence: CASSPRDPGQGSTDTQYF.

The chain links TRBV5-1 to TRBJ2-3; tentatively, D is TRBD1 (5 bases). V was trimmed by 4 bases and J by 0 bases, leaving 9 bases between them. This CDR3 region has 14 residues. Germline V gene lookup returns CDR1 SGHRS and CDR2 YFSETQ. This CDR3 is CASSLGLSTDTQYF. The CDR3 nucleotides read TGCGCCAGCAGCCTGGGGCTTAGCACAGATACGCAGTATTTT.

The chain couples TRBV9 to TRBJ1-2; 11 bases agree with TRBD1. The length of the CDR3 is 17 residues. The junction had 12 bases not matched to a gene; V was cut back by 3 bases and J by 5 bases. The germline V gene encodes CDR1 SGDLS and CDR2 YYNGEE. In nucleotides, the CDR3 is TGTGCCAGCAGCGCGTCCCTATCCGGGACAGGGGGATATGGCTACACCTTC. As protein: CASSASLSGTGGYGYTF.

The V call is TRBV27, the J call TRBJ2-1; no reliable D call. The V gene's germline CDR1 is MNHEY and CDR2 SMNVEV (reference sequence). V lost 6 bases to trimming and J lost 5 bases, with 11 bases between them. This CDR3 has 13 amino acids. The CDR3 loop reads CASSRGRDNEQFF. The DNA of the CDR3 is TGTGCCAGCAGCCGCGGCCGGGACAATGAGCAGTTCTTC.

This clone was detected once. In nucleotides, the CDR3 is TGTGCCACCAGCTCCTACAGGAACACTGAAGCTTTCTTT. As protein: CATSSYRNTEAFF. This chain links TRBV15 with TRBJ1-1, with no clear D. The CDR3 contains 13 residues. Germline CDR1 LNHNV, CDR2 YYDKDF (reference sequence). The germline V and J ends were trimmed by 5 bases and 1 base, with 8 bases remaining between them.

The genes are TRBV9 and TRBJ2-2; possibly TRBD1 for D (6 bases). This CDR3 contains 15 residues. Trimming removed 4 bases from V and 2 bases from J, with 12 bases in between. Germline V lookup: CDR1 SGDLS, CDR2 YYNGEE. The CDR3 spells CASSIRTANTGELFF. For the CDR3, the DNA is TGTGCCAGCAGCATAAGGACAGCCAACACCGGGGAGCTGTTTTTT. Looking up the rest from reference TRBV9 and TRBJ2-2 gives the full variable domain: DSGVTQTPKHLITATGQRVTLRCSPRSGDLSVYWYQQSLDQGLQFLIQYYNGEERAKGNILERFSAQQFPDLHSELNLSSLELGDSALYFCASSIRTANTGELFFGEGSRLTVL.

CDR3 sequence (DNA): TGTGCCCTTGGGGGCTCCGTCTCAACTAATGAAAAACTGTTTTTT. Translation: CALGGSVSTNEKLFF. This chain uses TRBV30 with TRBJ1-4, with a weak D call TRBD1 (6 bases). The V end was cut by 8 bases, the J end by 0 bases, with 16 bases between. Germline CDR1 GTSNPN, CDR2 SVGIG (reference sequence). The CDR3 extends over 15 amino acids.